The 25 T cell receptor beta chains in this list originate from one sample, sequenced in a study of T-cell reconstitution after alpha-beta-depleted transplantation in children. Preparation of the TCRbeta library used unique molecular identifiers. MiXCR was run by TCRdb on the PCR reads, yielding one entry per CDR3 protein. In the table there are hundreds of thousands of distinct CDR3 sequences, around 16% of which are singletons. The source was PBMCs, mostly from graft donor cells, collected 360 days after TCRalphabeta/CD19-depleted stem cell transplant. The receptors originated from a boy under two years old who had a stem cell transplant for Wiskott-Aldrich syndrome, so the T cells may come from the graft donor.

This sequence joins TRBV29-1 and TRBJ2-4; 7 bases are shared with TRBD2. CDR1 SQVTM and CDR2 ANQGSEA come from the germline V gene. After removal of 4 bases from V and 6 bases from J, the junction contained 12 bases not matched to a gene. The CDR3 runs to 15 residues. CDR3 sequence reads: CSVVVVGGSANIQYF. The DNA of the CDR3 is TGCAGCGTTGTTGTCGTGGGAGGGTCTGCAAACATTCAGTACTTC.

This clonotype was observed a few times. This sequence joins TRBV6-1 and TRBJ2-7, with D tentatively TRBD1 (5 bases). Trimming took off 4 bases at V and 6 bases at J, with 13 bases between the two ends. CDR3 length: 13 amino acids. CDR1 and CDR2 from the germline V gene are MNHNS and SASEGT. The CDR3 DNA reads as TGTGCCAGCAGTGTGTTTCCAGGGATCGAGCAGTACTTC. Translated: CASSVFPGIEQYF.

A remark on this clonotype: Because the CDR3's place on the DNA is in doubt, the DNA is left out and the CDR3 is given as listed by TCRdb. J is TRBJ2-2 and V is TRBV12-5. CDR1 and CDR2 from the germline V gene are LGHNT and FRNRAP. Ends included, the CDR3 has 15 residues. The CDR3: CASGFWRGNTGELFF.

The V call is TRBV7-2, the J call TRBJ1-1; TRBD1 agrees at 9 bases. J gave up 5 bases and V 4 bases, and 5 bases lay outside the gene matches. This CDR3 region has 14 residues. Germline V CDR1 and CDR2: SGHTA, FQGNSA. In nucleotides, the CDR3 is TGTGCCAGCAGCTCACAGGGGACAGGGACTGAAGCTTTCTTT. Translated, it gives CASSSQGTGTEAFF.

The V call is TRBV4-2, the J call TRBJ1-2, with a weak D call TRBD1 (5 bases). This CDR3 comprises 15 residues. CDR1 is LGHNA, CDR2 YNFKEQ, per germline. V shed 1 base and J shed 0 bases, with 9 bases lying between them. The CDR3 nucleotides read TGTGCCAGCAGCCAAGTGACAGCCTCTAACTATGGCTACACCTTC. Protein: CASSQVTASNYGYTF.

V is TRBV12-3 or TRBV12-4 and J is TRBJ1-1; D is unresolved. V shed 8 bases and J shed 4 bases, with 8 bases lying between them. The CDR3 spans 11 residues. CDR3 residues: CASGIGTEAFF. In DNA, the CDR3 is TGTGCCAGCGGAATCGGCACTGAAGCTTTCTTT.

This clonotype was seen more than once but under ten times. DNA of the CDR3: TGTGCCAGCAGTTTATTCGGGGCTAGCACAGATACGCAGTATTTT. It encodes CASSLFGASTDTQYF. The chain links TRBV12-3 or TRBV12-4 to TRBJ2-3; D possibly matches TRBD1 or TRBD2 (5 bases each). The CDR3 has 15 residues. V was trimmed by 2 bases and J by 0 bases, leaving 9 bases between them.

This chain connects TRBV27 to TRBJ2-7; D is possibly TRBD1 or TRBD2 (6 bases each). V gave up 4 bases and J gave up 6 bases, with 7 bases separating them. The CDR3 is 11 residues long. In germline, CDR1 is MNHEY, CDR2 SMNVEV (reference sequence). CDR3 loop: CASSWGAEQYF. For the CDR3, the DNA is TGTGCCAGCAGTTGGGGGGCCGAGCAGTACTTC.

The chain recombines TRBV7-2 with TRBJ2-2; TRBD1 or TRBD2 may be the D gene (6 bases each). This CDR3 spans 16 amino acids. Germline lookup yields CDR1 SGHTA and CDR2 FQGNSA. The ends were cut back, 5 bases at V and 3 bases at J, with 16 bases in the middle. The CDR3 region has the DNA TGTGCCAGCAGCGAGGGGGACTTCTGGCACACCGGGGAGCTGTTTTTT. This sequence encodes CASSEGDFWHTGELFF.

This clonotype occurred a few times. The CDR3 sequence: CASATGWNDEKLFF. The CDR3, as DNA: TGTGCCAGCGCTACGGGGTGGAACGATGAAAAACTGTTTTTT. The V and J genes are TRBV28 and TRBJ1-4, with no clear D. The CDR3 consists of 14 residues. Germline CDR1 is MDHEN and CDR2 is SYDVKM. With 8 bases removed from V and 6 bases from J, the gap between germline ends came to 16 bases.

This clonotype was detected only a few times. The chain couples TRBV7-2 to TRBJ2-5, with TRBD2 matching 13 bases. Germline lookup yields CDR1 SGHTA and CDR2 FQGNSA. The length of the CDR3 is 17 residues. V shed 1 base and J 6 bases; nucleotides not matched to a gene: 8. CDR3 residues: CASSLVATSGRKKTQYF. The CDR3 nucleotides read TGTGCCAGCAGCTTAGTAGCGACTAGCGGGAGGAAGAAGACCCAGTACTTC. The entire variable domain, with the rest obtained from reference TRBV7-2 and TRBJ2-5, is as follows: GAGVSQSPSNKVTEKGKDVELRCDPISGHTALYWYRQSLGQGLEFLIYFQGNSAPDKSGLPSDRFSAERTGGSVSTLTIQRTQQEDSAVYLCASSLVATSGRKKTQYFGPGTRLLVL.

V usage is TRBV24-1 and J usage is TRBJ2-7; 8 bases fit TRBD1. V was pared by 3 bases and J by 2 bases, with 2 bases of the junction left unmatched. The CDR3 has 14 amino acids. Germline V gene data show CDR1 as KGHDR and CDR2 as SFDVKD. CDR3 nucleotides: TGTGCCACCAGTGATCCGGACAGGGCCTACGAGCAGTACTTC. Amino acid sequence: CATSDPDRAYEQYF.

This clonotype has more than one count but fewer than ten. The CDR3 loop reads CASSLAETSGRNNEQFF. In DNA form, the CDR3 reads TGCGCCAGCAGCTTGGCCGAAACCAGCGGGAGGAACAATGAGCAGTTCTTC. V is TRBV5-1 and J is TRBJ2-1, with 9 bases lining up with TRBD2. The V segment lost 0 bases and the J segment 5 bases; nucleotides outside the gene matches: 9. CDR3 length: 17 residues. Germline CDR1 SGHRS, CDR2 YFSETQ.

Only a few counts were recorded for this clonotype. The J gene is TRBJ2-3, the V gene TRBV7-9; 8 bases agree with TRBD2. With 0 bases clipped from V and 7 bases from J, the junction kept 9 bases outside the gene matches. Per germline, CDR1 SEHNR and CDR2 FQNEAQ (reference sequence). This CDR3 comprises 16 residues. CDR3 region: CASSLASGALLHTQYF. The CDR3, as DNA: TGTGCCAGCAGCTTAGCTAGCGGGGCGCTCTTACATACGCAGTATTTT.

For the CDR3, the DNA is TGCAGTGCTATCCGGGACCTTCAAGAGACCCAGTACTTC. This encodes CSAIRDLQETQYF. The genes are TRBV20-1 and TRBJ2-5; D possibly uses TRBD1 or TRBD2 (5 bases each). The germline V and J ends were trimmed by 4 bases and 2 bases, with 11 bases remaining between them. This CDR3 contains 13 residues. The germline gives CDR1 DFQATT, CDR2 SNEGSKA (reference sequence).

The rearrangement uses TRBV4-1 and TRBJ2-7, with TRBD1 matching over 7 bases. The CDR3 spans 16 residues. Germline loops: CDR1 MGHRA, CDR2 YSYEKL. The V gene end was trimmed by 1 base and the J gene end by 1 base; junction bases not matched to a gene: 7. Written as DNA, the CDR3 is TGCGCCAGCAGCCAAGGGGCAGGGGGTATTTCCTACGAGCAGTACTTC. It is translated as CASSQGAGGISYEQYF.

V usage is TRBV11-2 and J usage is TRBJ2-5; D is unclear. Per the germline V gene, CDR1 is SGHAT and CDR2 is FQNNGV. This CDR3 comprises 15 residues. V lost 2 bases and J lost 0, with 10 bases in between. The CDR3 DNA reads as TGTGCCAGCAGCTTATTGGTCTGGAACCAAGAGACCCAGTACTTC. Its protein is CASSLLVWNQETQYF.

The CDR3 DNA sequence: TGTGCCAGCCGGGGGACTAGCGGGAGCAGGTTCACCGGGGAGCTGTTTTTT. Translation gives CASRGTSGSRFTGELFF. V usage is TRBV11-2 and J usage is TRBJ2-2; TRBD2 agrees at 14 bases. Trimming at V came to 8 bases and at J to 4 bases, leaving 9 bases not matched to a gene. Germline loops: CDR1 SGHAT, CDR2 FQNNGV. The CDR3 runs 17 residues.

The chain carries TRBV18 and TRBJ2-7, with TRBD1 identical over 8 bases. This CDR3 region has 15 residues. V trimming: 3 bases; J trimming: 3 bases; junction bases outside the gene matches: 7. Germline values: CDR1 KGHSH, CDR2 LQKENI. The CDR3, as DNA: TGTGCCAGCTCACCGAAGACAGGGGTTGGCTACGAGCAGTACTTC. It is translated as CASSPKTGVGYEQYF.

This chain links TRBV12-3 or TRBV12-4 with TRBJ2-1, with TRBD2 as a possible D gene (6 bases). The CDR3 totals 15 residues. With 0 bases removed from V and 8 bases from J, the gap between germline ends came to 14 bases. As DNA, the CDR3 is TGTGCCAGCAGTTTAGCAGAGAAAGGCGGGGATGAGCAGTTCTTC. Amino acids: CASSLAEKGGDEQFF.

This clonotype has only a few counts. This rearrangement joins TRBV12-3 or TRBV12-4 to TRBJ2-7; maybe TRBD1 (5 bases). V was trimmed by 3 bases and J by 1 base, leaving 10 bases between them. The CDR3 runs 14 residues. The CDR3 region has the DNA TGTGCCAGCAGTTTGGATTCAGGGTCCTACGAGCAGTACTTC. This gives the protein CASSLDSGSYEQYF.

The chain has TRBV5-1 and TRBJ2-3, with D possibly being TRBD2 (5 bases). The CDR3 length is 15 residues. V lost 2 bases to trimming and J lost 2 bases, with 12 bases between them. From germline, CDR1 is SGHRS and CDR2 YFSETQ. The DNA for the CDR3 is TGCGCCAGCAGCTTCAGACCCGGGATCACAGATACGCAGTATTTT. Amino acid sequence: CASSFRPGITDTQYF. Full variable domain (outside the CDR3, taken from reference TRBV5-1 and TRBJ2-3): KAGVTQTPRYLIKTRGQQVTLSCSPISGHRSVSWYQQTPGQGLQFLFEYFSETQRNKGNFPGRFSGRQFSNSRSEMNVSTLELGDSALYLCASSFRPGITDTQYFGPGTRLTVL.

The chain uses TRBV12-3 or TRBV12-4 and TRBJ2-4; D is uncertain. V lost 3 bases and J lost 0, with 15 bases in between. CDR3 length equals 17 residues. CDR3 coding DNA: TGTGCCAGCAGTTTTGAGCAGCGACGATTAGCCAAAAACATTCAGTACTTC. Its translation is CASSFEQRRLAKNIQYF.

This clonotype was seen only a few times. The chain links TRBV5-5 to TRBJ2-5; D possibly corresponds to TRBD2 (6 bases). Per the germline V gene, CDR1 is SGHKS and CDR2 is YYEKEE (reference sequence). Trimming pared 5 bases from V and 5 bases from J, leaving 13 bases between. The CDR3 spans 13 residues. The CDR3 reads CASSTGLGETQYF. DNA of the CDR3: TGTGCCAGCAGTACGGGACTTGGGGAGACCCAGTACTTC.

This clonotype was detected many times. The gene calls are TRBV29-1 and TRBJ2-1, with 10 bases matching TRBD2. With 5 bases clipped from V and 2 bases from J, the junction kept 6 bases outside the gene matches. The germline CDR1 and CDR2 sequences are SQVTM and ANQGSEA. This CDR3 spans 15 amino acids. The CDR3 protein is CSVTSGVRTYNEQFF. The CDR3 DNA reads TGCAGCGTTACTAGCGGGGTAAGGACCTACAATGAGCAGTTCTTC.